What follows is one T cell receptor beta chain and its context. The target antigen is unknown. V dropped 3 bases and J dropped 7; count of bases not matched to a gene: 11. Germline assignment: CDR1 KGHSH and CDR2 LQKENI. CDR3 length equals 16 residues. The sample is drawn from a study of T cell responses to AZD1222 COVID-19 vaccine. General study findings and limits: Spike-specific TCR breadth and depth both grew after two AZD1222 doses.

Libraries were prepared by immunoSEQ multiplex PCR; TCRdb keeps only in-frame clonotypes and omits some of them. The sample includes around 31,000 clones, about nine tenths seen only once; the top ten take 45% to 55%. The material was peripheral blood, obtained on day 0 of AZD1222 vaccination. The chain is built from TRBV18 and TRBJ1-5; TRBD1 matches 8 bases. This TCR came from an adult in good health. The CDR3 DNA follows: TGTGCCAGCTCACCGGAGCGGACAGGGTTAGAACAGCCCCAGCATTTT. This codes for CASSPERTGLEQPQHF.